This T cell receptor (beta chain) was observed in a study of a mutant IDH1 vaccine in newly diagnosed glioma. Study summary: Initiation of the vaccine course occurred 4-6 weeks after radiotherapy alone, or alongside temozolomide cycles. The sex distribution of treated patients was approximately 62% male and approximately 40% female, with a mean age of around 40 years. Standard pretreatment was either radiotherapy, temozolomide, or, for most, radiochemotherapy with temozolomide. General study results and limits: There seemed to be no relation between pseudoprogression and changes in top peripheral T cell clonotypes.

This CDR3 spans 15 amino acids. V lost 6 bases to trimming and J lost 7 bases; unmatched junction nucleotides: 14. From germline, CDR1 is ENHRY and CDR2 SYGVKD. Described time point: week 11, during vaccination. One vaccine dose held 300 ug of mutant IDH1 20-mer peptide and came with topical imiquimod. This clone was seen only once. Its antigen remains unknown. The assay was immunoSEQ multiplex PCR, and TCRdb's table has in-frame clones only and misses some. This sample has around 33,000 clones, with around 87% found just once. Material: PBMCs, obtained from a glioma patient whose treatment included an IDH1 peptide vaccine. The TCR was taken from a man younger than 35 with glioma. V gene TRBV10-3 combines with J gene TRBJ2-7, with TRBD1 identical over 8 bases. CDR3 DNA sequence: TGTGCCATCAGCCCCGACAGGGGCGGACAAGCTGAGCAGTACTTC. This translates into CAISPDRGGQAEQYF.